This entry lists 3 T cell receptor beta chains sequenced from one sample in a study of tumor and adjacent non-tumor tissue in lung cancer. A modified ARM-PCR protocol with three rounds of nested PCR amplified TCRbeta. TCRdb re-called the multiplex PCR reads with MiXCR, one entry per CDR3 protein. This table holds 98,000 or so distinct CDR3 sequences, around three quarters found once. This sample's RNA came from whole unsorted tissue. This non-tumor lung sample came from over 3 cm beyond the tumor edge. Input material: distant non-tumor lung tissue. Receptor source: a man aged 55-75 years with small cell lung cancer.

A word on this clonotype: The germline gene is not matched at one end of the junction; a read error may be the cause. CDR3 sequence reads: CACSKNRGGSSYNEQFF. Written as DNA, the CDR3 is TGTGCCTGCAGTAAGAACAGGGGCGGAAGCTCCTACAATGAGCAGTTCTTC. This chain uses TRBV6-5 with TRBJ2-1; 7 nucleotides line up with TRBD1. The CDR3 has 17 residues. CDR1 and CDR2 (germline): MNHEY, SVGAGI.

As to this clonotype: The junction and the germline gene differ at one end; a read error may be behind it. The chain recombines TRBV2 with TRBJ2-2; D is unclear. This CDR3 contains 14 residues. Looked up from germline, CDR1 is SNHLY and CDR2 is FYNNEI. The CDR3 coding sequence is TGTGCCAGCAGTGACCGAGTTAACACCTGGGAGCTGTTTTTT. This sequence encodes CASSDRVNTWELFF. The whole variable domain, filled in from reference TRBV2 and TRBJ2-2, reads EPEVTQTPSHQVTQMGQEVILRCVPISNHLYFYWYRQILGQKVEFLVSFYNNEISEKSEIFDDQFSVERPDGSNFTLKIRSTKLEDSAMYFCASSDRVNTWELFFGEGSRLTVL.

This clonotype showed up just once. No conserved phenylalanine or tryptophan ends this CDR3, so it is likely a read error. Because the CDR3's place on the DNA is in doubt, the DNA is left out and the CDR3 is given as listed by TCRdb. This rearrangement joins TRBV6-2 or TRBV6-3 to TRBJ2-2; the table calls TRBD2, which could not be checked here. Germline V gene data show CDR1 as MNHEY and CDR2 as SVGEGT. Including both end residues, the CDR3 is 16 amino acids long. CDR3 amino acids: CATTSSGRPNTGELFS.